A selection of T cell receptor beta chains follows, all from one sample in a study of CD8+ T cells in alopecia areata. TCRdb keeps only in-frame clones here, not all; method: immunoSEQ multiplex PCR. Among 150,000 to 190,000 clones listed, around half were seen once. The sequencing here drew on CD8+ T cells sorted from blood, taken at week 0. The receptors stem from a human donor with alopecia areata. Each CDR3 is given with its conserved first and last residue. A D gene is named only where the DNA matches it firmly. Expanded clones are given a class, and other clones once, few, many or no size at all.

d_call clone_size j_call v_call cdr3_length cdr3_aa cdr3_nt
NA NA TRBJ2-1 TRBV30 15 CAWSVGQSSYNEQFF TGTGCCTGGAGTGTTGGACAGAGCTCCTACAATGAGCAGTTCTTC
TRBD1 NA TRBJ1-1 TRBV6-5 15 CASRAGTGGFTEAFF TGTGCCAGCAGGGCCGGGACAGGGGGCTTCACTGAAGCTTTCTTT
NA NA TRBJ2-5 TRBV7-8 14 CASSPQGFQETQYF TGTGCCAGCAGCCCTCAGGGATTCCAAGAGACCCAGTACTTC
TRBD1 NA TRBJ2-1 TRBV2 18 CASSQDRGFTSSYNEQFF TGTGCCAGCAGTCAAGACAGGGGCTTCACGAGTTCCTACAATGAGCAGTTCTTC
NA NA TRBJ1-2 TRBV4-1 13 CASSHAMDVRYTF TGCGCCAGCAGCCACGCCATGGACGTGCGATACACCTTC
TRBD1 NA TRBJ2-1 TRBV14 18 CASSQDPPDRGEHNEQFF TGTGCCAGCAGCCAAGACCCTCCAGACAGGGGCGAGCACAATGAGCAGTTCTTC
NA few TRBJ2-3 TRBV30 13 CAWSSGGGDTQYF TGTGCCTGGAGCTCAGGTGGGGGAGATACGCAGTATTTT
TRBD1 NA TRBJ1-1 TRBV4-3 13 CASSSRGAGEAFF TGCGCCAGCAGCTCCAGGGGGGCGGGTGAAGCTTTCTTT
NA few TRBJ1-2 TRBV29-1 13 CSVLEVYAVGYTF TGCAGCGTTCTAGAAGTCTACGCAGTGGGCTACACCTTC
NA NA TRBJ2-1 TRBV30 12 CAWSVGWDEQFF TGTGCCTGGAGTGTAGGGTGGGATGAGCAGTTCTTC
NA NA TRBJ2-2 TRBV9 12 CASSVDTGELFF TGTGCCAGCAGCGTAGACACCGGGGAGCTGTTTTTT
NA NA TRBJ1-1 TRBV5-1 14 CASSLGSEGTEAFF TGCGCCAGCAGCTTGGGGTCGGAGGGCACTGAAGCTTTCTTT
NA few TRBJ1-1 TRBV4-3 15 CASSQDRQDYTEAFF TGCGCCAGCAGCCAAGATCGGCAGGACTACACTGAAGCTTTCTTT
NA NA TRBJ2-2 TRBV27 14 CASSQRANTGELFF TGTGCCAGCAGTCAACGGGCGAACACCGGGGAGCTGTTTTTT
NA few TRBJ2-7 TRBV2 16 CASMTRDTLAPYEQYF TGTGCCAGCATGACCCGGGACACCTTGGCCCCCTACGAGCAGTACTTC
NA NA TRBJ2-1 TRBV14 12 CASSQEINEQFF TGTGCCAGCAGCCAAGAGATCAATGAGCAGTTCTTC
NA few TRBJ1-4 TRBV6-1 16 CASSEAVQGRNEKLFF TGTGCCAGCAGTGAAGCGGTACAGGGCAGGAATGAAAAACTGTTTTTT
NA NA TRBJ2-3 TRBV10-3 14 CAISESTATDTQYF TGTGCCATCAGTGAGTCGACAGCCACAGATACGCAGTATTTT
NA NA TRBJ2-7 TRBV13 12 CASSLGVGEQYF TGTGCCAGCAGCTTAGGTGTGGGGGAGCAGTACTTC
NA NA TRBJ1-5 TRBV30 15 CAWSANVGIDQPQHF TGTGCCTGGAGCGCTAATGTGGGGATCGATCAGCCCCAGCATTTT
NA NA TRBJ2-5 TRBV13 12 CASSGGGETQYF TGTGCCAGCAGCGGTGGTGGAGAGACCCAGTACTTC
TRBD1 NA TRBJ1-2 TRBV29-1 10 CSITGAGYTF TGCAGCATCACAGGGGCTGGCTACACCTTC
TRBD1 NA TRBJ2-1 TRBV27 14 CASSKNYRGNEQFF TGTGCCAGCAGTAAGAACTACAGGGGAAATGAGCAGTTCTTC
NA NA TRBJ2-2 TRBV9 17 CASSAPLGHWGTGELFF TGTGCCAGCAGCGCCCCATTGGGTCATTGGGGTACCGGGGAGCTGTTTTTT
NA NA TRBJ1-2 TRBV13 12 CASSGRNRGYTF TGTGCCAGCAGCGGACGGAACCGGGGCTACACCTTC
NA NA TRBJ1-1 TRBV9 14 CASSVGRMNTEAFF TGTGCCAGCAGCGTAGGCAGAATGAACACTGAAGCTTTCTTT
TRBD1 NA TRBJ1-1 TRBV30 13 CAWTNTGGTEAFF TGTGCCTGGACAAATACAGGGGGAACTGAAGCTTTCTTT
NA NA TRBJ1-5 TRBV6-5 13 CASSQGSNQPQHF TGTGCCAGCAGCCAGGGCAGCAATCAGCCCCAGCATTTT
NA NA TRBJ2-3 TRBV10-2 15 CASSERGASTDTQYF TGCGCCAGCAGTGAACGCGGGGCAAGCACAGATACGCAGTATTTT
NA few TRBJ2-5 TRBV19 13 CASSRTAQETQYF TGTGCCAGTAGTAGGACAGCGCAAGAGACCCAGTACTTC
NA NA TRBJ2-5 TRBV6-5 13 CASRALARETQYF TGTGCCAGCAGGGCCCTAGCAAGGGAGACCCAGTACTTC
NA few TRBJ1-1 TRBV4-3 13 CASSPDPGTEAFF TGCGCCAGCAGCCCGGACCCCGGGACTGAAGCTTTCTTT
NA NA TRBJ2-3 TRBV9 14 CASSVEGNTDTQYF TGTGCCAGCAGCGTTGAGGGGAACACAGATACGCAGTATTTT
TRBD2 NA TRBJ2-1 TRBV4-3 16 CASSQDSLAGRNEQFF TGCGCCAGCAGCCAAGATTCACTAGCGGGGAGGAATGAGCAGTTCTTC
NA NA TRBJ2-2 TRBV7-9 14 CASSPPVGNGELFF TGTGCCAGCAGCCCACCCGTGGGGAACGGGGAGCTGTTTTTT
NA NA TRBJ1-1 TRBV29-1 12 CSVDTRGPEAFF TGCAGCGTTGATACCAGGGGACCTGAAGCTTTCTTT